The 18 T cell receptor beta chains below all came from one sample that was sequenced in a study of T cells in localized non-small cell lung cancer. Assay used: immunoSEQ multiplex PCR; TCRdb lists only in-frame clones, some missing. The sample yields approximately 54,000 clones, about nine tenths seen once. This specimen consisted of peripheral blood, obtained before any cancer treatment. The receptors derive from a woman aged 40-75 years with stage I lung adenocarcinoma.

The rearrangement links TRBV5-5 to TRBJ1-3; 9 bases are shared with TRBD1. The trim removed 4 bases at V and 0 bases at J, leaving 2 bases unmatched. CDR3 length equals 15 residues. CDR1 and CDR2 from the germline V gene are SGHKS and YYEKEE (reference sequence). The CDR3 bases are TGTGCCAGCAGCGGGGACAGGGCCTCTGGAAACACCATATATTTT. It encodes CASSGDRASGNTIYF.

The genes are TRBV27 and TRBJ1-1; no clear D gene. This CDR3 region has 17 residues. Between the trimmed V and J ends, which lost 5 bases and 9 bases, there was a span of 28 bases. CDR1 is MNHEY and CDR2 is SMNVEV in the germline V gene (reference sequence). The CDR3 region is CASSIGFLGSPQLKAFF. CDR3 in DNA: TGTGCCAGCAGTATAGGTTTTTTAGGTTCCCCTCAGTTAAAAGCTTTCTTT.

The rearrangement joins TRBV9 to TRBJ2-7, with a possible D match to TRBD1 (5 bases). Germline V gene data show CDR1 as SGDLS and CDR2 as YYNGEE. V lost 3 bases and J 5 bases, leaving 12 bases between the germline ends. There are 13 residues in the CDR3. The chain's CDR3 is CASSAYQDNEQYF. The CDR3 bases are TGTGCCAGCAGCGCGTACCAGGACAACGAGCAGTACTTC.

The chain is built from TRBV6-5 and TRBJ2-5, with D uncertain. The CDR3 runs 12 residues. The ends were cut back, 5 bases at V and 1 base at J, with 5 bases in the middle. Germline CDR1 is MNHEY and CDR2 is SVGAGI. CDR3 coding DNA: TGTGCCAGCAGTACAACCCAAGAGACCCAGTACTTC. Protein product: CASSTTQETQYF.

The chain uses TRBV7-2 and TRBJ2-1; D uncertain. Germline values: CDR1 SGHTA, CDR2 FQGNSA. The CDR3 totals 12 residues. The V gene lost 10 bases and the J gene lost 5 bases, with 12 bases spanning the gap. The CDR3 spells CATSRNHNEQFF. The DNA of the CDR3 is TGTGCCACCTCACGGAACCACAATGAGCAGTTCTTC.

This clone was found a few times. The chain employs TRBV19 and TRBJ2-1; 9 bases match TRBD2. Germline-derived CDR1 and CDR2 are LNHDA and SQIVND (reference sequence). This CDR3 region has 15 residues. With 5 bases clipped from V and 4 bases from J, the junction kept 6 bases outside the gene matches. CDR3 nucleotide sequence: TGTGCCAGTAGTCCAAGACTAGCGGTATACAATGAGCAGTTCTTC. Its translation: CASSPRLAVYNEQFF.

The V and J genes are TRBV7-2 and TRBJ1-1; perhaps TRBD1 as D (5 bases). Germline CDR1 is SGHTA and CDR2 is FQGNSA. The CDR3 has 15 amino acids. V lost 3 bases, J lost 3 bases, and 14 bases lay in between. Here the CDR3 DNA reads TGTGCCAGCAGCTTTAAGTCTGGGGGTCACACTGAAGCTTTCTTT. Its protein is CASSFKSGGHTEAFF.

The chain carries TRBV15 and TRBJ1-1, with D tentatively TRBD1 (6 bases). There are 17 residues in the CDR3. Trimming stripped 0 bases from V and 0 bases from J, with 14 bases between. Germline V gene lookup returns CDR1 LNHNV and CDR2 YYDKDF (reference sequence). CDR3 in amino acids: CATSRDWTETLNTEAFF. CDR3 sequence (DNA): TGTGCCACCAGCAGAGACTGGACAGAAACCTTGAACACTGAAGCTTTCTTT.

This chain connects TRBV6-6 to TRBJ2-6; D is perhaps TRBD2 (5 bases). CDR1 MNHNY and CDR2 SVGAGI come from the germline V gene (reference sequence). The CDR3 has 16 residues. V lost 0 bases to trimming and J lost 2 bases, with 8 bases between them. The CDR3 nucleotides read TGTGCCAGCAGTTACTCGAACGGGGCTGGGGCCAACGTCCTGACTTTC. Its protein product is CASSYSNGAGANVLTF.

The J gene is TRBJ2-5, the V gene TRBV9; D perhaps matches TRBD2 (6 bases). V lost 1 base to trimming and J lost 4 bases, with 17 bases between them. Germline values: CDR1 SGDLS, CDR2 YYNGEE. The CDR3 totals 16 residues. This CDR3 reads CASSVTGPGGSETQYF. The CDR3 nucleotides read TGTGCCAGCAGCGTAACGGGACCCGGGGGTTCAGAGACCCAGTACTTC.

The CDR3 is CASRNGESPLHF. The CDR3 nucleotides are TGTGCCAGCCGGAACGGGGAATCACCCCTCCACTTT. The rearrangement joins TRBV6-5 to TRBJ1-6; D is ambiguous. V gave up 8 bases and J gave up 10 bases, with 12 bases separating them. CDR1 and CDR2 from the germline V gene are MNHEY and SVGAGI. The CDR3 covers 12 residues.

The V and J genes are TRBV4-3 and TRBJ2-3, with unresolved D. Deletions cut 2 bases from V and 5 bases from J, with 17 bases between. The CDR3 is made up of 16 amino acids. Per the germline V gene, CDR1 is LGHNA and CDR2 is YSLEER. CDR3 in DNA: TGCGCCAGCAGCCAAATGATAAGGGTCTCAGGAGATACGCAGTATTTT. Protein sequence: CASSQMIRVSGDTQYF.

The chain joins TRBV29-1 to TRBJ1-1, with D hard to call. The germline gives CDR1 SQVTM, CDR2 ANQGSEA. Trimming took 6 bases from V and 1 from J, leaving 12 bases between them. The CDR3 sequence is 13 residues long. Written as DNA, the CDR3 is TGCAGCGTGCGTAGGGATGGGAACACTGAAGCTTTCTTT. Its translation is CSVRRDGNTEAFF. Complete variable domain (other parts from reference TRBV29-1 and TRBJ1-1): SAVISQKPSRDICQRGTSLTIQCQVDSQVTMMFWYRQQPGQSLTLIATANQGSEATYESGFVIDKFPISRPNLTFSTLTVSNMSPEDSSIYLCSVRRDGNTEAFFGQGTRLTVV.

This clone came up once. The chain carries TRBV14 and TRBJ1-5; D uncertain. Germline CDR1 SGHDN, CDR2 FVKESK. This CDR3 is built from 14 residues. V was clipped by 9 bases and J by 2 bases, with 14 bases between them. CDR3 DNA: TGTGCCAGAACCTCCTTTAGGGGCAATCAGCCCCAGCATTTT. Its protein is CARTSFRGNQPQHF.

This chain links TRBV2 with TRBJ2-3, with 7 bases aligning to TRBD2. This CDR3 comprises 19 residues. CDR1 and CDR2 (germline): SNHLY, FYNNEI. Trimming cost V 2 bases and J 0 bases; bases outside gene matches: 14. The CDR3 here is CASSEQLASFIRSTDTQYF. CDR3 bases: TGTGCCAGCAGTGAACAACTAGCGTCTTTTATAAGGAGCACAGATACGCAGTATTTT.

The chain carries TRBV18 and TRBJ1-2, with D possibly being TRBD1 (5 bases). Germline V gene data show CDR1 as KGHSH and CDR2 as LQKENI. This CDR3 spans 15 amino acids. Trimming took 3 bases from V and 0 from J, leaving 11 bases between them. CDR3 in amino acids: CASSPLDTTNYGYTF. The CDR3 DNA is TGTGCCAGCTCACCCCTGGACACCACTAACTATGGCTACACCTTC.

The chain employs TRBV4-2 and TRBJ2-2; no reliable D call. CDR1 and CDR2 (germline): LGHNA, YNFKEQ. The CDR3 runs 13 residues. Between the trimmed V and J ends, which lost 3 bases and 6 bases, there was a span of 8 bases. CDR3 sequence reads: CASSHTTSGELFF. The CDR3 nucleotides are TGTGCCAGCAGCCATACTACCTCCGGGGAGCTGTTTTTT.

The chain carries TRBV5-1 and TRBJ1-2, with TRBD1 matching 10 bases. Germline V lookup: CDR1 SGHRS, CDR2 YFSETQ. This CDR3 has 19 residues. V trimming: 4 bases; J trimming: 4 bases; junction bases outside the gene matches: 19. The CDR3 protein is CASSLLTPGQGRDSYGYTF. CDR3 nucleotides: TGCGCCAGCAGCCTACTAACGCCGGGACAGGGGCGTGATAGCTATGGCTACACCTTC.